The next 12 T cell receptor delta chains were all read from a single sample in a study of gamma-delta T cells after stem cell transplantation. TCRdb re-called the RT-PCR reads using CATT. The sample lists thousands of delta-chain clones, less than 2.5% occurring once. The specimen sequenced was gamma-delta T cells. These receptors all come from a human donor. It is not recorded whose cells these are; they may come from a transplant donor.

Notes on this clone: A read error may be the cause here, since a much bigger clone is one base away. Other DNA variants within this sample encode the same CDR3. The rearrangement links TRDV2 to TRDJ1, with 11 bases fitting TRDD3. Germline-derived CDR1 and CDR2 are GEAIGNYY and EKD. The CDR3 loop spans 20 amino acids. This CDR3 is CACDPVRIGGYGENTDKLIF. DNA for the CDR3: TGTGCCTGTGACCCAGTAAGAATTGGGGGATACGGCGAGAACACCGATAAACTCATCTTC.

In the case of this clone: Given a far larger clone just one base away, this is likely a sequencing read error. At the DNA level, this CDR3 is encoded by other sequences in the same sample as well. The chain uses TRDV2 and TRDJ3; no clear D. The CDR3 totals 17 residues. From germline, CDR1 is GEAIGNYY and CDR2 EKD. CDR3: CACDTASHPWDTRQMFF. CDR3 nucleotide sequence: TGTGCCTGCGACACCGCCTCTCACCCCTGGGACACCCGACAGATGTTTTTC.

In its sample, this clone was seen a few times. TCRdb shows a much larger clone's protein in place of this DNA's translation, and the two differ at residue 9, likely through a read error; the protein shown is translated from the DNA. This sequence joins TRDV2 and TRDJ1, with 8 bases lining up with TRDD3. Germline lookup yields CDR1 GEAIGNYY and CDR2 EKD. Unmatched junction bases numbered 14, after V lost 2 bases and J lost 4 bases. The length of the CDR3 is 17 residues. The CDR3 sequence is CACDNLLGGTEGDKLIF. CDR3 DNA: TGTGCCTGTGACAATCTACTGGGGGGTACGGAGGGCGATAAACTCATCTTT.

Note on this clone: A far larger clone is just one base off, so this is likely a read error. This sample also contains other DNA sequences that code for the same CDR3. V usage is TRDV2 and J usage is TRDJ1; 12 positions match TRDD3. The CDR3 has 19 residues. CDR1 and CDR2 from the germline V gene are GEAIGNYY and EKD. The trim removed 0 bases at V and 3 bases at J, leaving 13 bases unmatched. In nucleotides, the CDR3 is TGTGCCTGTGACACCCTGCTGGGGGATACGCCTAAAGGCTCCGATAAACTCATCTTT. Protein sequence: CACDTLLGDTPKGSDKLIF.

As to this clone: This DNA's translation differs at residue 8 from TCRdb's protein, which comes from a much larger clone; a read error is likely, and the protein shown is translated from the DNA. The J gene is TRDJ1, the V gene TRDV2; weak D call: TRDD3 (5 bases). The CDR3 runs 15 residues. Germline CDR1 GEAIGNYY, CDR2 EKD. Trimming stripped 3 bases from V and 0 bases from J, with 13 bases between. CDR3 DNA: TGTGCCTGTGACCCCTTGGGGCCCCACACCGATAAACTCATCTTT. Protein product: CACDPLGPHTDKLIF.

The chain couples TRDV2 to TRDJ1, with D possibly TRDD3 on 5 matching bases. This CDR3 region has 23 residues. Trimming stripped 0 bases from V and 8 bases from J, with 42 bases between. Germline V gives CDR1 GEAIGNYY, CDR2 EKD. The CDR3 spells CACDTVELSRNGVTKASSTKLIF. The CDR3 DNA follows: TGTGCCTGTGACACCGTAGAACTAAGTCGGAATGGGGTAACGAAGGCGTCATCGACGAAACTCATCTTT.

This clone was observed a few times. A much larger clone differs by one base, so this may be a read error. The chain employs TRDV2 and TRDJ3; D is unclear. With 2 bases removed from V and 2 bases from J, the gap between germline ends came to 15 bases. The CDR3 length is 18 residues. Germline values: CDR1 GEAIGNYY, CDR2 EKD. CDR3 residues: CACDIASARPWDTRQMFF. CDR3 DNA: TGTGCCTGTGACATAGCTTCTGCCCGCCCCTGGGACACCCGACAGATGTTTTTC.

This clone is termed large. Other DNA sequences in the same sample also yield this CDR3. The V call is TRDV2, the J call TRDJ3, with 13 nucleotides matching TRDD3. The CDR3 totals 22 residues. CDR1 is GEAIGNYY, CDR2 EKD, per germline. V lost 0 bases to trimming and J lost 0 bases; unmatched junction nucleotides: 10. CDR3 residues: CACDTLLGDTQTSSWDTRQMFF. The CDR3 DNA follows: TGTGCCTGTGACACCTTACTGGGGGATACGCAGACCAGCTCCTGGGACACCCGACAGATGTTTTTC.

About this clone itself: TCRdb's listed protein matches a much larger clone and diverges from this DNA's translation at residue 7, likely through a read error; the protein shown comes from the DNA. DNA for the CDR3: TGTGCCTGTGACACCGTTGAGGATGCGAGCTCCTGGGACACCCGACAGATGTTTTTC. This encodes CACDTVEDASSWDTRQMFF. The chain couples TRDV2 to TRDJ3, with D unresolved. The V and J ends lost 0 bases and 0 bases respectively, with 14 bases between them. The CDR3 totals 19 residues. Germline CDR1 GEAIGNYY, CDR2 EKD.

This clone was seen a handful of times. TCRdb attributes to this sequence the protein of a much larger clone, which differs from the DNA translation at residue 12; a read error is likely, and the protein displayed is translated from the DNA. The J gene is TRDJ3, the V gene TRDV2; 12 nucleotides agree with TRDD3. CDR1 and CDR2 (germline): GEAIGNYY, EKD. The CDR3 is 21 amino acids. J lost 4 bases, V lost 0 bases, and 12 bases had no gene match. This chain's CDR3 is CACDTLITGGYSDWDTRQMFF. The CDR3 nucleotides are TGTGCCTGTGACACCCTGATTACTGGGGGATACTCGGATTGGGACACCCGACAGATGTTTTTC.

Notes on this clone: The TCRdb record carries a much larger clone's protein, which differs from this DNA's translation at residue 17; a read error is the likely cause, and the protein listed here is the DNA translation. The genes are TRDV2 and TRDJ1, with 12 bases identical to TRDD3. From germline, CDR1 is GEAIGNYY and CDR2 EKD. This CDR3 is 19 amino acids long. CDR3 region: CACDTLSRSTGGYTDKPIF. The CDR3, as DNA: TGTGCCTGTGACACCCTTTCCAGGAGTACTGGGGGATACACCGATAAACCCATCTTT.

This clone turned up a few times. A much larger clone lies one base from this, so it may be a read error. V and J are TRDV2 and TRDJ1, with 11 bases identical to TRDD3. This CDR3 spans 18 amino acids. Trimming removed 3 bases from V and 3 bases from J; junction bases left unmatched: 14. Germline V gene lookup returns CDR1 GEAIGNYY and CDR2 EKD. This CDR3 reads CACDPLGDRGSEADKLIF. DNA of the CDR3: TGTGCCTGTGACCCACTGGGGGATAGGGGGTCGGAAGCCGATAAACTCATCTTT.